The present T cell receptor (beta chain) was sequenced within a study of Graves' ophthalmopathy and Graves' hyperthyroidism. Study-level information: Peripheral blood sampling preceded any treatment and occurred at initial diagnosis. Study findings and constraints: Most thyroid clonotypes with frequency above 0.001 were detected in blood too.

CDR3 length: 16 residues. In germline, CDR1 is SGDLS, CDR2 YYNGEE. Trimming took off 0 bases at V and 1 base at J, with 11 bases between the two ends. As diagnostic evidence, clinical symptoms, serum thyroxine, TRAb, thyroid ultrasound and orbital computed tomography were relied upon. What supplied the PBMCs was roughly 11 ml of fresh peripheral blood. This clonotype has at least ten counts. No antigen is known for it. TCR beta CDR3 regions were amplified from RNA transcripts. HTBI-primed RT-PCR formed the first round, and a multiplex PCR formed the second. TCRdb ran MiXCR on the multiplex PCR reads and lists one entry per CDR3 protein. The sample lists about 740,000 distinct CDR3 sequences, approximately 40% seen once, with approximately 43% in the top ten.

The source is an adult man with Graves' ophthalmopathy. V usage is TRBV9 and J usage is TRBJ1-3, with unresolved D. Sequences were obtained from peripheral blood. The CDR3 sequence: CASSVASLQSGNTIYF. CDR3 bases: TGTGCCAGCAGCGTAGCGTCTCTCCAGTCTGGAAACACCATATATTTT.